Shown below are 28 T cell receptor beta chains from a single sample sequenced in a study of neurological immune-mediated disorders. A single record per CDR3 protein comes from TCRdb applying MiXCR to the 5' RACE reads. The sample holds about 36,000 distinct CDR3 sequences, about a tenth seen once. Specimen: PBMCs. Source of these receptors: a woman in her 30s with HTLV-1-associated myelopathy (HAM/TSP).

This clonotype was recorded at least ten times. V is TRBV20-1 and J is TRBJ2-4; TRBD1 matches 8 bases. The J segment lost 8 bases and the V segment lost 6 bases, leaving 12 bases of the junction unmatched. The CDR3 runs 14 residues. Germline V gene data show CDR1 as DFQATT and CDR2 as SNEGSKA (reference sequence). The CDR3 loop is CSAPTGQGLDIQYF. CDR3 coding DNA: TGCAGTGCCCCCACCGGACAGGGCTTGGACATTCAGTACTTC.

This clonotype was detected many times. This chain joins TRBV5-1 and TRBJ2-3; D gene ambiguous. Germline CDR1 SGHRS, CDR2 YFSETQ. The CDR3 spans 14 residues. Trimming pared 3 bases from V and 4 bases from J, leaving 12 bases between. CDR3 coding DNA: TGCGCCAGCAGCTGGATGTCGCCCCCAGATACGCAGTATTTT. As protein: CASSWMSPPDTQYF.

This clonotype was observed a few times. The rearrangement joins TRBV7-2 to TRBJ2-3; 11 positions agree with TRBD2. Trimming cost V 1 base and J 1 base; bases outside gene matches: 1. Per the germline V gene, CDR1 is SGHTA and CDR2 is FQGNSA. The CDR3 has 16 amino acids. This chain's CDR3 is CASSLGTSGRTDTQYF. The CDR3 DNA sequence: TGTGCCAGCAGCTTAGGGACTAGCGGGCGCACAGATACGCAGTATTTT.

This clonotype was detected ten times or more. This sequence joins TRBV6-4 and TRBJ2-1; 8 nucleotides align to TRBD2. Per germline, CDR1 MRHNA and CDR2 SNTAGT. J gave up 6 bases and V 2 bases, and 6 bases lay outside the gene matches. This CDR3 has 15 residues. The CDR3 sequence: CASSDKSGGPNEQFF. The CDR3 DNA reads TGTGCCAGCAGTGACAAATCGGGGGGGCCCAATGAGCAGTTCTTC.

This chain connects TRBV30 to TRBJ1-5, with D tentatively TRBD1 (5 bases). The V gene lost 3 bases and the J gene lost 2 bases, with 14 bases spanning the gap. CDR1 GTSNPN and CDR2 SVGIG come from the germline V gene (reference sequence). The CDR3 runs 15 residues. Here the CDR3 reads CAWSLGQGGNQPQHF. CDR3 DNA sequence: TGTGCCTGGAGCCTGGGGCAGGGCGGCAATCAGCCCCAGCATTTT.

On this clonotype itself: The conserved final phenylalanine or tryptophan is absent from the CDR3, which likely points to a read error. Here the CDR3 reads CASSQDRRPAKNIQYV. CDR3 DNA sequence: TGTGCCAGCAGCCAAGATCGTAGACCAGCTAAAAACATTCAGTACGTC. The chain couples TRBV3-1 to TRBJ2-4, with no clear D. The CDR3 is made up of 16 amino acids. Trimming took 0 bases from V and 4 from J, leaving 13 bases between them. Germline loops: CDR1 LGHDT, CDR2 YNNKEL (reference sequence).

This clonotype has a count of ten or more. The chain couples TRBV5-1 to TRBJ2-5; the D gene is possibly TRBD1 (6 bases). Deletions cut 4 bases from V and 4 bases from J, with 14 bases between. CDR1 and CDR2 from the germline V gene are SGHRS and YFSETQ. This CDR3 has 14 amino acids. As DNA, the CDR3 is TGCGCCAGCAGCCTGGGACACGGTGGAGAGACCCAGTACTTC. Its translation: CASSLGHGGETQYF.

The chain employs TRBV10-2 and TRBJ2-3, with D possibly TRBD1 on 6 matching bases. The CDR3 contains 17 residues. Trimming left V 0 bases short and J 5 bases short, with 18 bases between. Germline values: CDR1 WSHSY, CDR2 SAAADI. The CDR3 spells CASSESWGLWAQDTQYF. As DNA, the CDR3 is TGCGCCAGCAGTGAGTCTTGGGGGCTATGGGCTCAAGATACGCAGTATTTT.

For this clonotype: The junction differs from germline at one of its ends, possibly a read error. The chain is built from TRBV18 and TRBJ1-1; weak D call: TRBD1 (5 bases). Germline V gene lookup returns CDR1 KGHSH and CDR2 LQKENI. The CDR3 is made up of 14 amino acids. CDR3 amino acids: CASSLSRVGSEAFF. The CDR3, as DNA: TGTGCCAGCTCACTCTCCAGGGTGGGCTCTGAGGCTTTCTTT.

This clonotype was counted at least ten times. The V and J genes are TRBV6-1 and TRBJ2-2; TRBD2 aligns across 10 bases. V gave up 6 bases and J gave up 6 bases; unmatched junction bases: 7. This CDR3 spans 15 amino acids. CDR1 and CDR2 (germline): MNHNS, SASEGT. The CDR3 spells CASRISGGAAGELFF. The CDR3 bases are TGTGCCAGCAGAATAAGCGGGGGGGCCGCCGGGGAGCTGTTTTTT.

V usage is TRBV20-1 and J usage is TRBJ2-5, with 8 bases identical to TRBD2. With 0 bases clipped from V and 2 bases from J, the junction kept 8 bases outside the gene matches. CDR1 and CDR2 (germline): DFQATT, SNEGSKA (reference sequence). The CDR3 contains 16 residues. The CDR3 region is CSARDFVAGKQETQYF. For the CDR3, the DNA is TGCAGTGCTAGAGATTTCGTAGCGGGGAAACAAGAGACCCAGTACTTC.

There are a few counts of this clonotype. The rearrangement uses TRBV6-5 and TRBJ1-2; 9 bases fit TRBD1. Trimming removed 6 bases from V and 7 bases from J; junction bases left unmatched: 9. Germline loops: CDR1 MNHEY, CDR2 SVGAGI. There are 14 residues in the CDR3. CDR3 in amino acids: CASSRDRVSGGYTF. CDR3 nucleotide sequence: TGTGCCAGCAGCCGGGACAGGGTATCGGGTGGCTACACCTTC.

In its sample, this clonotype was seen many times. DNA for the CDR3: TGCGCCAGCAGCTTGGACTCTGTCGCGCGCCTTTCACGCGGTACGCAGTATTTT. Translation: CASSLDSVARLSRGTQYF. The rearrangement uses TRBV5-1 and TRBJ2-3, with D hard to call. Germline CDR1 and CDR2: SGHRS and YFSETQ. The length of the CDR3 is 18 residues. V was shortened by 0 bases and J by 8 bases, with 25 bases between the two germline ends.

This clonotype was detected ten times or more. The chain has TRBV20-1 and TRBJ2-7, with 9 bases lining up with TRBD1. Germline values: CDR1 DFQATT, CDR2 SNEGSKA (reference sequence). The CDR3 totals 13 residues. J was trimmed by 3 bases and V by 2 bases; bases with no gene match: 2. CDR3 region: CSARKDRGYEQYF. In DNA form, the CDR3 reads TGCAGTGCTAGAAAGGACAGGGGCTACGAGCAGTACTTC.

The V call is TRBV10-3, the J call TRBJ2-7, with a tentative D call TRBD2 (6 bases). The length of the CDR3 is 11 residues. Trimming left V 4 bases short and J 5 bases short, with 6 bases between. Germline V gives CDR1 ENHRY, CDR2 SYGVKD. The CDR3 protein is CAISGGDEQYF. Here the CDR3 DNA reads TGTGCCATCAGTGGCGGGGACGAGCAGTACTTC.

At least ten counts were recorded for this clonotype. The chain employs TRBV9 and TRBJ2-1; 7 bases are a match to TRBD2. Germline lookup yields CDR1 SGDLS and CDR2 YYNGEE. The trim removed 4 bases at V and 2 bases at J, leaving 6 bases unmatched. The length of the CDR3 is 15 residues. CDR3: CASSPGTTTYNEQFF. CDR3 DNA sequence: TGTGCCAGCAGCCCGGGGACTACTACCTACAATGAGCAGTTCTTC.

This chain links TRBV18 with TRBJ1-3; no clear D. V lost 2 bases, J lost 1 base, and 3 bases lay in between. The CDR3 loop spans 13 amino acids. The germline CDR1 and CDR2 sequences are KGHSH and LQKENI. The CDR3 nucleotides read TGTGCCAGCTCACCAGCTTCTGGAAACACCATATATTTT. Amino acids: CASSPASGNTIYF.

This clonotype was seen repeatedly, ten times or more. The rearrangement uses TRBV20-1 and TRBJ2-7; 15 nucleotides line up with TRBD2. The CDR3 runs to 16 residues. In germline, CDR1 is DFQATT, CDR2 SNEGSKA (reference sequence). V lost 1 base to trimming and J lost 7 bases; unmatched junction nucleotides: 8. This CDR3 is CSARARTSGGAGEQYF. The CDR3 nucleotides are TGCAGTGCTAGAGCGAGGACTAGCGGGGGGGCGGGTGAGCAGTACTTC.

The J gene is TRBJ2-3, the V gene TRBV4-2, with TRBD2 identical over 8 bases. V shed 3 bases, J shed 0 bases, and the junction held 14 bases outside the gene matches. Germline CDR1 is LGHNA and CDR2 is YNFKEQ. The CDR3 has 19 amino acids. CDR3 bases: TGTGCCAGCAGCCAGAGGGCGGCTAGCGGGCGAGCTAGCACAGATACGCAGTATTTT. Amino acids: CASSQRAASGRASTDTQYF.

This clonotype was observed at least ten times. V usage is TRBV5-1 and J usage is TRBJ1-2; tentatively, D is TRBD1 (6 bases). Trimming took 0 bases from V and 0 from J, leaving 21 bases between them. The CDR3 is 19 residues long. CDR1 and CDR2 from the germline V gene are SGHRS and YFSETQ. The CDR3 spells CASSLAVGGGRGTNYGYTF. The CDR3, as DNA: TGCGCCAGCAGCTTGGCCGTTGGGGGCGGCCGGGGGACTAACTATGGCTACACCTTC.

This clonotype was observed many times. The chain has TRBV6-1 and TRBJ2-2; 7 nucleotides line up with TRBD1. Germline CDR1 MNHNS, CDR2 SASEGT. J gave up 0 bases and V 6 bases, and 13 bases lay outside the gene matches. The length of the CDR3 is 18 residues. In DNA form, the CDR3 reads TGTGCCAGCAGCGCTCGGCGGTCTGGGACAGCGAACACCGGGGAGCTGTTTTTT. Its protein is CASSARRSGTANTGELFF.

This clonotype was seen a few times. This rearrangement joins TRBV12-3 or TRBV12-4 to TRBJ2-6; a possible D gene is TRBD2 (7 bases). The CDR3 is made up of 19 amino acids. Trimming cost V 2 bases and J 1 base, with 18 bases left between them. The CDR3 is CASSLYTGGADSGANVLTF. The CDR3 nucleotides read TGTGCCAGCAGTTTATACACGGGGGGCGCGGATTCTGGGGCCAACGTCCTGACTTTC.

This clonotype came up many times. The chain joins TRBV20-1 to TRBJ2-1, with TRBD2 matching 15 bases. Unmatched junction bases numbered 7, after V lost 6 bases and J lost 7 bases. This CDR3 comprises 15 residues. CDR1 is DFQATT and CDR2 is SNEGSKA in the germline V gene (reference sequence). The CDR3 loop is CSAPPGLAGGNEQFF. The CDR3 DNA sequence: TGCAGTGCACCGCCGGGACTAGCGGGGGGTAATGAGCAGTTCTTC.

This clonotype was recorded at least ten times. V usage is TRBV20-1 and J usage is TRBJ1-1; D is unresolved. Germline V gene lookup returns CDR1 DFQATT and CDR2 SNEGSKA (reference sequence). The germline V and J ends were trimmed by 3 bases and 11 bases, with 7 bases remaining between them. The CDR3 is made up of 9 amino acids. The CDR3 sequence: CSASSRAFF. The CDR3 DNA follows: TGCAGTGCTAGTTCTCGGGCTTTCTTT.

This clonotype has at least ten counts. The rearrangement joins TRBV6-1 to TRBJ1-1; D ambiguous. V lost 6 bases to trimming and J lost 1 base, with 9 bases between them. The CDR3 length is 13 residues. CDR1 MNHNS and CDR2 SASEGT come from the germline V gene. CDR3 in amino acids: CASRVDGNTEAFF. In DNA, the CDR3 is TGTGCCAGCAGAGTCGACGGGAACACTGAAGCTTTCTTT.

The table lists this clonotype with a few counts. The chain is built from TRBV12-3 or TRBV12-4 and TRBJ1-2; D is uncertain. The CDR3 has 14 amino acids. Trimming removed 6 bases at V and 0 bases at J, with 11 bases between. CDR3 sequence (DNA): TGTGCCAGCAGCTCCGGCCCTACTAACTATGGCTACACCTTC. It encodes CASSSGPTNYGYTF.

The rearrangement joins TRBV19 to TRBJ2-6, with D hard to call. V lost 6 bases to trimming and J lost 4 bases, with 4 bases between them. From germline, CDR1 is LNHDA and CDR2 SQIVND (reference sequence). The CDR3 totals 12 residues. The CDR3 DNA reads TGTGCCAGTAGCCTGGGGGCCAACGTCCTGACTTTC. This gives the protein CASSLGANVLTF. The complete variable domain, with remaining parts taken from reference TRBV19 and TRBJ2-6, reads DGGITQSPKYLFRKEGQNVTLSCEQNLNHDAMYWYRQDPGQGLRLIYYSQIVNDFQKGDIAEGYSVSREKKESFPLTVTSAQKNPTAFYLCASSLGANVLTFGAGSRLTVL.

In this sample, this clonotype turned up many times. V gene TRBV6-5 combines with J gene TRBJ2-3; D gene unclear. V was shortened by 0 bases and J by 2 bases, with 9 bases between the two germline ends. Germline CDR1 MNHEY, CDR2 SVGAGI. The CDR3 spans 15 residues. The CDR3 loop is CASSYSLHATDTQYF. The CDR3 DNA reads TGTGCCAGCAGTTACTCATTGCACGCCACAGATACGCAGTATTTT.